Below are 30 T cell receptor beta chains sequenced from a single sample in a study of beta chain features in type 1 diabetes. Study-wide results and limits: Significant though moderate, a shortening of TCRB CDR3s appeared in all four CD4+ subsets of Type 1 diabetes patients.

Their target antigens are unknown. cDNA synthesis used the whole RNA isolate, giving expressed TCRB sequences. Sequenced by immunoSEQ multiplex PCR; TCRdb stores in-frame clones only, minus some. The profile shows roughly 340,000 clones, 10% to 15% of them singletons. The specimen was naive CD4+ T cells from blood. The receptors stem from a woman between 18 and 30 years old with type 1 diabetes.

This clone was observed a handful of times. In nucleotides, the CDR3 is TGCGCCAGCAGCCATCCCGACAGGGGAAAGACCCAGTACTTC. Its protein is CASSHPDRGKTQYF. The V call is TRBV4-1, the J call TRBJ2-5; 8 nucleotides align to TRBD1. CDR3 length: 14 amino acids. The ends lost 3 bases at V and 6 bases at J; junction bases unmatched: 6. In germline, CDR1 is MGHRA, CDR2 YSYEKL.

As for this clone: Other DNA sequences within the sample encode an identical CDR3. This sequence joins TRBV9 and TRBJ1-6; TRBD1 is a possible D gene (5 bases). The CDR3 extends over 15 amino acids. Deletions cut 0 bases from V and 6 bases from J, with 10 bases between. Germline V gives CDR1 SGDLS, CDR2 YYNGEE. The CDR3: CASSVEGQGNSPLHF. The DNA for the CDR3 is TGTGCCAGCAGCGTAGAGGGGCAGGGTAATTCACCCCTCCACTTT.

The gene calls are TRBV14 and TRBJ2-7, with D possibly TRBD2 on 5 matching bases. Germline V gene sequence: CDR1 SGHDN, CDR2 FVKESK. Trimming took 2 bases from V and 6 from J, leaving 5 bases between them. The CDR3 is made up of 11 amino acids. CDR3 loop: CASSQTSEQYF. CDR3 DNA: TGTGCCAGCAGCCAAACTAGCGAGCAGTACTTC.

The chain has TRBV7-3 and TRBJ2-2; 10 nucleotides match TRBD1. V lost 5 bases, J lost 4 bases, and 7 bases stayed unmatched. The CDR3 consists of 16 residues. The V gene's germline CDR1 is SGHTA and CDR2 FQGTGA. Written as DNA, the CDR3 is TGTGCCAGCAGCAAAAGGGGGACAGGGGTCACCGGGGAGCTGTTTTTT. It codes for CASSKRGTGVTGELFF.

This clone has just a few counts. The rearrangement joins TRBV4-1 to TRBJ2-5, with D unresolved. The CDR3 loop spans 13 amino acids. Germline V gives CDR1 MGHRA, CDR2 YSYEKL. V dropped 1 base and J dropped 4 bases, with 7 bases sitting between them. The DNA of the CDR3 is TGCGCCAGCAGCCAAGTACGGGTAGAGACCCAGTACTTC. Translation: CASSQVRVETQYF.

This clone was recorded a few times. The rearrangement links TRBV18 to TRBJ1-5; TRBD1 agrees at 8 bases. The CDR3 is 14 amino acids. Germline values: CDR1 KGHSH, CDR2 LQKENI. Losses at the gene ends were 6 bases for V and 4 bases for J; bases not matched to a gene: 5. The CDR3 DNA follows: TGTGCCAGCTCGCAGGGGGCGGGGAATCAGCCCCAGCATTTT. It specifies CASSQGAGNQPQHF.

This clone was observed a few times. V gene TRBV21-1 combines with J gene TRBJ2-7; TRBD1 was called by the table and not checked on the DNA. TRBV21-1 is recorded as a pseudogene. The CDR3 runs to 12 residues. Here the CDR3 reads CASYRGQKEQYF. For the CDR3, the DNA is TGTGCCAGTTACAGGGGGCAGAAGGAGCAGTACTTC.

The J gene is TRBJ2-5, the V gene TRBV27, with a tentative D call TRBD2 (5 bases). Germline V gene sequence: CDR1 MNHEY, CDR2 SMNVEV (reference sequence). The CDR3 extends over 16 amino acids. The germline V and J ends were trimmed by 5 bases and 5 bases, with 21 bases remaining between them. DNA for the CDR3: TGTGCCAGCAGTCCCGCCGTACTAGATTTAGGCGAGACCCAGTACTTC. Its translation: CASSPAVLDLGETQYF.

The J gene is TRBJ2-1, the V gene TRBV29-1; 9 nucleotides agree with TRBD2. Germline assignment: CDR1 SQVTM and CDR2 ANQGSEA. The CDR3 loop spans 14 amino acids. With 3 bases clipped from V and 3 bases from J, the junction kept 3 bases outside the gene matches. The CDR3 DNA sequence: TGCAGCGTTGAGACTAGCGGAAGCTACAATGAGCAGTTCTTC. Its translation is CSVETSGSYNEQFF.

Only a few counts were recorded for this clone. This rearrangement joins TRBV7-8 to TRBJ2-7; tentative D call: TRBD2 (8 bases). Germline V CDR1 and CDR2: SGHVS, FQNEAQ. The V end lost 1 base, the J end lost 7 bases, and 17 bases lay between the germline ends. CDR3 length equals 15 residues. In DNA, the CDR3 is TGTGCCAGCAGCTTAGTTCGACAGGGCGGGGGGGAGCAGTACTTC. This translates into CASSLVRQGGGEQYF.

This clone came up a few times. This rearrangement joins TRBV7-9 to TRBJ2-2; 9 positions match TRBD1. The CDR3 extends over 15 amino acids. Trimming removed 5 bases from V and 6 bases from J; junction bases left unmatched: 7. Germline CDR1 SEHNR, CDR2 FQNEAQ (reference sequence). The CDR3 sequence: CASSARDRAPGELFF. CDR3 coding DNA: TGTGCCAGCAGCGCCCGGGACAGGGCACCCGGGGAGCTGTTTTTT.

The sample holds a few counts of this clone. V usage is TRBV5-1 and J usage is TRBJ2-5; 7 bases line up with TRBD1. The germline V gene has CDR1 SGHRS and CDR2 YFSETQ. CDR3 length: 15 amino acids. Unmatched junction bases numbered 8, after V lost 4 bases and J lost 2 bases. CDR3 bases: TGCGCCAGCAGCGCAGATTGGACAGGTCAAGAGACCCAGTACTTC. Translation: CASSADWTGQETQYF. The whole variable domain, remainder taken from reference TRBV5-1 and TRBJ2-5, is KAGVTQTPRYLIKTRGQQVTLSCSPISGHRSVSWYQQTPGQGLQFLFEYFSETQRNKGNFPGRFSGRQFSNSRSEMNVSTLELGDSALYLCASSADWTGQETQYFGPGTRLLVL.

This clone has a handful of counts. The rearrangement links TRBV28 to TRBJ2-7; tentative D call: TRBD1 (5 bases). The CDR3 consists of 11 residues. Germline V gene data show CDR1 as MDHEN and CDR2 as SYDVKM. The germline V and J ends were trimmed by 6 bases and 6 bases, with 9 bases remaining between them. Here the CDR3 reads CASRDTLEQYF. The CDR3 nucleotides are TGTGCCAGCAGGGACACCCTCGAGCAGTACTTC.

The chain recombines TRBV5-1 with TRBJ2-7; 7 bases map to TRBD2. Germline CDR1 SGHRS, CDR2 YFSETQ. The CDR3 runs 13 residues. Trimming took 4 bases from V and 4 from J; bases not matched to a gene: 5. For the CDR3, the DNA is TGCGCCAGCAGCGCCGGGACTATATACGAGCAGTACTTC. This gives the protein CASSAGTIYEQYF.

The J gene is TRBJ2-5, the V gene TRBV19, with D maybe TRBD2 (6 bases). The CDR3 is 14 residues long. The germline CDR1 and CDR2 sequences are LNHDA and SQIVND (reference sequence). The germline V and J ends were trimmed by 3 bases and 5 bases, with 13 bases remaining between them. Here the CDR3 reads CASSIVASVETQYF. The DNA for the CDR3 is TGTGCCAGTAGTATCGTGGCTAGCGTGGAGACCCAGTACTTC.

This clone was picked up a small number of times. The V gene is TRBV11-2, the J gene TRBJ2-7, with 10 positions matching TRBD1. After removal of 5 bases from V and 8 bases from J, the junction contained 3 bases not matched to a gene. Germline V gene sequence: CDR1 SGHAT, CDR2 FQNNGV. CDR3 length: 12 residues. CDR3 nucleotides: TGTGCCAGCAGCCGGGACAGGGGAAAGCAGTACTTC. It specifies CASSRDRGKQYF.

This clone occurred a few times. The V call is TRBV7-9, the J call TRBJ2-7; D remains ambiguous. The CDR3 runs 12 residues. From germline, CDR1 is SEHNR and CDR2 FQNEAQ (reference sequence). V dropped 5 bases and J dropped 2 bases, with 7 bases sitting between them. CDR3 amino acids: CASSQFPYEQYF. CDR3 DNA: TGTGCCAGCAGCCAATTCCCCTACGAGCAGTACTTC. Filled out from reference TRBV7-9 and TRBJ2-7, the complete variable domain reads DTGVSQNPRHKITKRGQNVTFRCDPISEHNRLYWYRQTLGQGPEFLTYFQNEAQLEKSRLLSDRFSAERPKGSFSTLEIQRTEQGDSAMYLCASSQFPYEQYFGPGTRLTVT.

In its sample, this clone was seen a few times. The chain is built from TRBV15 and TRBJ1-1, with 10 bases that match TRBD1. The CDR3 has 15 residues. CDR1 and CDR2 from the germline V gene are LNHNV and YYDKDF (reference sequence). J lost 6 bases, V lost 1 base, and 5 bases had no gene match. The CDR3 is CATSRAGQGWPEAFF. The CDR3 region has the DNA TGTGCCACCAGCAGAGCGGGACAGGGGTGGCCTGAAGCTTTCTTT.

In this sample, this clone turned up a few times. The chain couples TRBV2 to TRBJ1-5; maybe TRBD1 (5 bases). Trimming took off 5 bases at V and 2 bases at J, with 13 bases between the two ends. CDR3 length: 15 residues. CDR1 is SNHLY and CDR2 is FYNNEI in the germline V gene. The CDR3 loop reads CASSNPGGGNQPQHF. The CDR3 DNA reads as TGTGCCAGCAGTAATCCGGGGGGGGGCAATCAGCCCCAGCATTTT. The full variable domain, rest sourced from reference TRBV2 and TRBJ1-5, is EPEVTQTPSHQVTQMGQEVILRCVPISNHLYFYWYRQILGQKVEFLVSFYNNEISEKSEIFDDQFSVERPDGSNFTLKIRSTKLEDSAMYFCASSNPGGGNQPQHFGDGTRLSIL.

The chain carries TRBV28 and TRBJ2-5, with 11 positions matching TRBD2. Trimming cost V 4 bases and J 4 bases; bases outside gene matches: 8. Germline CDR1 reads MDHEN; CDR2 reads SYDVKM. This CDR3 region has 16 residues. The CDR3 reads CASSSGLAERGETQYF. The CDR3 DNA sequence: TGTGCCAGCAGTTCGGGACTAGCGGAGAGGGGAGAGACCCAGTACTTC.

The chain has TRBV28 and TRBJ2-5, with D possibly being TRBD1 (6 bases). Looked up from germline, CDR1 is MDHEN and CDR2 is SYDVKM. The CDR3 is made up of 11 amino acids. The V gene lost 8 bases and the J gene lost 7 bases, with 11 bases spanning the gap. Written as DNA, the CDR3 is TGTGCCAGCGGGGACACTACGACCCAGTACTTC. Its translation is CASGDTTTQYF.

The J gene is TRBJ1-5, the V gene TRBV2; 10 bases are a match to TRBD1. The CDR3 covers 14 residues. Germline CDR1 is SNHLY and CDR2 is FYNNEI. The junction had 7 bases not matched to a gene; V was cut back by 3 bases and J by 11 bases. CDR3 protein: CASSEDRGVGSQHF. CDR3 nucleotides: TGTGCCAGCAGTGAGGACAGGGGGGTAGGGTCCCAGCATTTT.

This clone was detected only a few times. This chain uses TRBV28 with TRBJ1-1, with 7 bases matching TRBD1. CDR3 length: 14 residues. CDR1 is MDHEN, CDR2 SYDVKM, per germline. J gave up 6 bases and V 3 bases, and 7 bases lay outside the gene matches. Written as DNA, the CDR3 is TGTGCCAGCAGTTTGACAGGGCGTGGCGCTGAAGCTTTCTTT. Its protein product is CASSLTGRGAEAFF.

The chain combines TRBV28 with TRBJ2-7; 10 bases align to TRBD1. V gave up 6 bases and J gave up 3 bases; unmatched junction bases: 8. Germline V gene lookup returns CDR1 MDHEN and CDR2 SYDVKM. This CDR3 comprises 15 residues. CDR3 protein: CASSPSGTGDYEQYF. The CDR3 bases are TGTGCCAGCAGCCCTTCGGGGACAGGGGACTACGAGCAGTACTTC.

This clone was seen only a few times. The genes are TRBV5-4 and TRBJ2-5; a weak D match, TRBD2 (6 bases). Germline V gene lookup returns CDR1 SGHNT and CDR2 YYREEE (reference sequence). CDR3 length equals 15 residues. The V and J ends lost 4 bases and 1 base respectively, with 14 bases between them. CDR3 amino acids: CASSRAGGSQETQYF. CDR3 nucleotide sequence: TGTGCCAGCAGCCGAGCCGGGGGTAGCCAAGAGACCCAGTACTTC.

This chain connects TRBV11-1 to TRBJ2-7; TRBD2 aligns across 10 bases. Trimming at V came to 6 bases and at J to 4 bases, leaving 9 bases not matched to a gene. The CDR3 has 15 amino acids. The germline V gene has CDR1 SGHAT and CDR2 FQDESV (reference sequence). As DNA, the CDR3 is TGTGCCAGCAGGTCCGCTAGCGGGAGAGGTTACGAGCAGTACTTC. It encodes CASRSASGRGYEQYF.

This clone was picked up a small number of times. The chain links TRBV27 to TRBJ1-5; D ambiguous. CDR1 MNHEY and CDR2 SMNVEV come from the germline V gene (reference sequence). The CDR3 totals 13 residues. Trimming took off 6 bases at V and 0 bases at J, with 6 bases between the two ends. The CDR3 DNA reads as TGTGCCAGCAGGGACTATAGCAATCAGCCCCAGCATTTT. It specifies CASRDYSNQPQHF.

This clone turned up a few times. In DNA, the CDR3 is TGTGCCAGCAGCGGGCCCGGGGTCCGGTACTTC. This translates into CASSGPGVRYF. The chain is built from TRBV6-5 and TRBJ2-7; the D gene is possibly TRBD2 (5 bases). Deletions cut 6 bases from V and 12 bases from J, with 15 bases between. The CDR3 covers 11 residues. Germline-derived CDR1 and CDR2 are MNHEY and SVGAGI.

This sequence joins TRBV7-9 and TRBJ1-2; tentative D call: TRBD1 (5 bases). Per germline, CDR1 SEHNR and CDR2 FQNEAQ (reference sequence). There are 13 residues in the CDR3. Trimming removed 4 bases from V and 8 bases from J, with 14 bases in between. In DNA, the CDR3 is TGTGCCAGCAGCTCTCTTGCGGGGGTCGGCTACACCTTC. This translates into CASSSLAGVGYTF.

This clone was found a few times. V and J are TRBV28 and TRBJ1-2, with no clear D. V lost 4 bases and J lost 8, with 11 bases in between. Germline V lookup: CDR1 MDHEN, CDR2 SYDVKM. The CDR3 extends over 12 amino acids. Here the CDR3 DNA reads TGTGCCAGCAGTTCTGGGAGTAGCGGCTACACCTTC. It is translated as CASSSGSSGYTF.